The rows below give T cell receptor beta chains drawn from one sample of a study of T cells in Graves' hyperthyroidism and ophthalmopathy. TCRdb passed the multiplex PCR reads through MiXCR, listing each CDR3 protein once. Of 350,000 or so distinct CDR3 sequences in the sample, about 20% were seen once. Sample: blood. The receptors stem from a woman between 45 and 65 years old with Graves' hyperthyroidism. CDR3s include the opening cysteine and the closing phenylalanine or tryptophan. D genes are given only for firm matches. A row's size may be missing; if present it is once, few, many or a size class.

J gene: TRBJ1-2
D gene: NA
clone size: many
V gene: TRBV12-3/TRBV12-4
CDR3 DNA: TGTGCCAGCACCGACTCCGTTGGCTATGGCTACACCTTC
CDR3 protein: CASTDSVGYGYTF

J gene: TRBJ2-6
D gene: NA
clone size: few
V gene: TRBV3-1
CDR3 DNA: TGTGCCAACCATCACGACGACCTACGGGACTCTGGGGCCAACGTCCTGACTTTC
CDR3 protein: CANHHDDLRDSGANVLTF

J gene: TRBJ1-1
D gene: NA
clone size: few
V gene: TRBV15
CDR3 DNA: TGTGCCACCAGCAGATGGTCGGGGCTTGAGAAACCCAAAGCTTTCTTT
CDR3 protein: CATSRWSGLEKPKAFF

J gene: TRBJ1-1
D gene: NA
clone size: few
V gene: TRBV29-1
CDR3 DNA: TGCAGCGTTGGGACAGCAGACACTGAAGCTTTCTTT
CDR3 protein: CSVGTADTEAFF

J gene: TRBJ2-7
D gene: TRBD2
clone size: NA
V gene: TRBV5-1
CDR3 DNA: TGCGCCAGCAGCTTTGGGACTAGCGGGTCCACCTACGAGCAGTACTTC
CDR3 protein: CASSFGTSGSTYEQYF

J gene: TRBJ1-2
D gene: NA
clone size: few
V gene: TRBV20-1
CDR3 DNA: TGCAGTGCTAGAGTGGCCCAGCCTAACTATGGCTACACCTTC
CDR3 protein: CSARVAQPNYGYTF

J gene: TRBJ2-7
D gene: TRBD2
clone size: few
V gene: TRBV6-2/TRBV6-3
CDR3 DNA: TGTGCCACCGCCCGCTCTAGCGGGGGATCCTACGAGCAGTACTTC
CDR3 protein: CATARSSGGSYEQYF

J gene: TRBJ1-3
D gene: NA
clone size: NA
V gene: TRBV9
CDR3 DNA: TGTGCCAGCAGCGGAGGATACAGGGGAAACACCATATATTTT
CDR3 protein: CASSGGYRGNTIYF

J gene: TRBJ1-2
D gene: NA
clone size: many
V gene: TRBV3-1
CDR3 DNA: TGTGCCAGCAGCGGTGACGGGTATGGCTACACCTTC
CDR3 protein: CASSGDGYGYTF

J gene: TRBJ2-3
D gene: TRBD2
clone size: few
V gene: TRBV7-2
CDR3 DNA: TGTGCCAGCCGGCGCGGACTAGCGACAGATACGCAGTATTTT
CDR3 protein: CASRRGLATDTQYF

J gene: TRBJ2-6
D gene: NA
clone size: NA
V gene: TRBV28
CDR3 DNA: TGTGCCAGCAGGGGCCGCTCTGGGGCCAACGTCCTGACTTTC
CDR3 protein: CASRGRSGANVLTF

J gene: TRBJ1-2
D gene: TRBD1
clone size: NA
V gene: TRBV6-2/TRBV6-3
CDR3 DNA: TGTGCCAGCAGAGGAGGACAGGGCCGACCACTTAACTATGGCTACACCTTC
CDR3 protein: CASRGGQGRPLNYGYTF

J gene: TRBJ2-3
D gene: TRBD2
clone size: few
V gene: TRBV6-1
CDR3 DNA: TGTGCCAGCAGAACTAGCGGGGGGAATGGGGGAACAGATACGCAGTATTTT
CDR3 protein: CASRTSGGNGGTDTQYF

J gene: TRBJ2-7
D gene: TRBD2
clone size: few
V gene: TRBV20-1
CDR3 DNA: TGCAGTGCTAGAGGGTCTAGCGGGAGCGGAACCTACGAGCAGTACTTC
CDR3 protein: CSARGSSGSGTYEQYF

J gene: TRBJ1-3
D gene: NA
clone size: many
V gene: TRBV6-1
CDR3 DNA: TGTGCCAGCAGTCAGGGGTTCTCTGGAAACACCATATATTTT
CDR3 protein: CASSQGFSGNTIYF

J gene: TRBJ1-1
D gene: TRBD1
clone size: NA
V gene: TRBV6-1
CDR3 DNA: TGTGCCAGCAGGAACGACAGGGGCCGGGTGAACACTGAAGCTTTCTTT
CDR3 protein: CASRNDRGRVNTEAFF

J gene: TRBJ2-5
D gene: TRBD1
clone size: many
V gene: TRBV20-1
CDR3 DNA: TGCAGTGCTAGAAACTTTGGGACAGACCAAGGGGGGACCCAGTACTTC
CDR3 protein: CSARNFGTDQGGTQYF

J gene: TRBJ2-3
D gene: TRBD2
clone size: few
V gene: TRBV4-2
CDR3 DNA: TGTGCCAGCAGCCAGGATAGCGGACTAGCACAAAGCACAGATACGCAGTATTTT
CDR3 protein: CASSQDSGLAQSTDTQYF

J gene: TRBJ2-7
D gene: TRBD2
clone size: NA
V gene: TRBV7-6
CDR3 DNA: TGTGCCAGCAGCCCCGTGGGGCTAGCGGGAGACGAGCAGTACTTC
CDR3 protein: CASSPVGLAGDEQYF

J gene: TRBJ1-1
D gene: NA
clone size: many
V gene: TRBV6-1
CDR3 DNA: TGTGCCAGCAGACCGGCAGGAGGCATGAACACTGAAGCTTTCTTT
CDR3 protein: CASRPAGGMNTEAFF

J gene: TRBJ2-7
D gene: TRBD1
clone size: few
V gene: TRBV5-1
CDR3 DNA: TGCGCCAGCAGCTTCTGGGGACAGGACTCCTACGAGCAGTACTTC
CDR3 protein: CASSFWGQDSYEQYF

J gene: TRBJ2-1
D gene: NA
clone size: NA
V gene: TRBV20-1
CDR3 DNA: TGCAGTGCTAGAGGTTTGGGCAAGTACAATGAGCAGTTCTTC
CDR3 protein: CSARGLGKYNEQFF

J gene: TRBJ1-5
D gene: NA
clone size: NA
V gene: TRBV9
CDR3 DNA: TGTGCCAGCAGCGTAGCTACCGGGGTTGGTAATCAGCCCCAGCATTTT
CDR3 protein: CASSVATGVGNQPQHF

J gene: TRBJ2-7
D gene: TRBD1
clone size: NA
V gene: TRBV6-2/TRBV6-3
CDR3 DNA: TGTGCCAGCAGTTCTCCCCGGACAGGCAGCTCCTACGAGCAGTACTTC
CDR3 protein: CASSSPRTGSSYEQYF

J gene: TRBJ1-6
D gene: NA
clone size: few
V gene: TRBV27
CDR3 DNA: TGTGCCAGCAGTTCGGGGTCTTCCTATTCACCCCTCCACTTT
CDR3 protein: CASSSGSSYSPLHF

J gene: TRBJ2-5
D gene: TRBD1
clone size: few
V gene: TRBV24-1
CDR3 DNA: TGTGCCACCAGTGACGACGGGACAGCTCAAGAGACCCAGTACTTC
CDR3 protein: CATSDDGTAQETQYF

J gene: TRBJ1-1
D gene: TRBD1
clone size: NA
V gene: TRBV11-2
CDR3 DNA: TGTGCCAGCAGCAATACCGGGACAGGGTGGTTTGCTTTCTTT
CDR3 protein: CASSNTGTGWFAFF

J gene: TRBJ1-1
D gene: NA
clone size: NA
V gene: TRBV10-3
CDR3 DNA: TGTGCCATCAGCTCAGGACCGGGCGTGAACACTGAAGCTTTCTTT
CDR3 protein: CAISSGPGVNTEAFF

J gene: TRBJ2-5
D gene: NA
clone size: few
V gene: TRBV28
CDR3 DNA: TGTGCCAGCCCCGGCCTCGGTCCCCAAGAGACCCAGTACTTC
CDR3 protein: CASPGLGPQETQYF

J gene: TRBJ1-5
D gene: NA
clone size: NA
V gene: TRBV28
CDR3 DNA: TGTGCCAGCACAGTCGGGGCTTATCAGCCCCAGCATTTT
CDR3 protein: CASTVGAYQPQHF